The TCR beta chain under discussion was sequenced for a study of cytomegalovirus exposure and HLA in healthy donors. Turning to the study itself: T cells numbering about 180 million yielded approximately 100 million unique TCR beta sequences in an earlier analysis. The study's findings and limits: Reports indicate that TCR beta sequences accurately predicted the HLA-A and HLA-B alleles of most subjects. HLA allele associations emerged for about 16,000 TCR beta sequences in a later analysis, at 0.05 false discovery rate. Listed as cytomegalovirus-associated were approximately 160 TCR beta chains.

This clone was counted a few times. Its antigen is not identified. The CDR3 is 16 residues long. Germline CDR1 reads SGHNT; CDR2 reads YYREEE (reference sequence). V lost 1 base to trimming and J lost 0 bases, with 13 bases between them. The PCR made use of 60 Vbeta and 13 Jbeta primers. The data were produced by immunoSEQ multiplex PCR, yet TCRdb's version contains in-frame clones alone and is incomplete. The sample comprises 60,000 or so clones, approximately 80% of which are singletons, and around 1.7% rests with the top ten. Sample: PBMCs. J is TRBJ1-1 and V is TRBV5-4, with D possibly TRBD1 on 5 matching bases. This sequence originates from a man between 40 and 49 years old in good health and CMV-seronegative. The CDR3 sequence is CASSLQLGAVNTEAFF. CDR3 sequence (DNA): TGTGCCAGCAGCTTGCAATTAGGGGCCGTGAACACTGAAGCTTTCTTT.